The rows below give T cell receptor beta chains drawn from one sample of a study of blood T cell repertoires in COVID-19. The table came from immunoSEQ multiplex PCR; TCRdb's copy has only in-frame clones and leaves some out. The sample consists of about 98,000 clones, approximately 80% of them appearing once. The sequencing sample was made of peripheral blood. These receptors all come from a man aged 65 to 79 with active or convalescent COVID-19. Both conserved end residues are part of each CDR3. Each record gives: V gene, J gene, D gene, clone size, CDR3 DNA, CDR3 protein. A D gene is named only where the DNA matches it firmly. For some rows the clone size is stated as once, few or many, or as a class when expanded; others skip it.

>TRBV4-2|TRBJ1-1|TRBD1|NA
TGTGCCAGCAGCCAAGATCGTAGGACAGGCCGGACCACTGAAGCTTTCTTT
CASSQDRRTGRTTEAFF
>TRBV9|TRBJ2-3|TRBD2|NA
TGTGCCAGCAGCGTAGCTAGCGGGGTGACAGATACGCAGTATTTT
CASSVASGVTDTQYF
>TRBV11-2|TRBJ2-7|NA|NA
TGTGCCAGCAGCTTAGTCCCAGGGGCTTACGAGCAGTACTTC
CASSLVPGAYEQYF
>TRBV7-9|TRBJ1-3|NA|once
TGTGCCAGCAGCTTAGTTGGGGCCCGATCTGGAAACACCATATATTTT
CASSLVGARSGNTIYF
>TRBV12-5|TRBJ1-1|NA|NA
TGTGCTAGTGGTTTGCTCACTGAAGCTTTCTTT
CASGLLTEAFF
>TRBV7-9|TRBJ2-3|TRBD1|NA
TGTGCCAGCAGCTCCGACAGGGGGCAGAGAGATACGCAGTATTTT
CASSSDRGQRDTQYF
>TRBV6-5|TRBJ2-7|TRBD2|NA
TGTGCCAGCAGTTACTCTGAGCGGGGTCTCTCCTACGAGCAGTACTTC
CASSYSERGLSYEQYF
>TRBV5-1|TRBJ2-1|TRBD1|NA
TGCGCCAGCAGCTTGGGGTTAGGGGACAGGGCTTTCTTC
CASSLGLGDRAFF
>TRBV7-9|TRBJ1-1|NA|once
TGTGCCAGCAGCCTTCGCACTGAAGCTTTCTTT
CASSLRTEAFF
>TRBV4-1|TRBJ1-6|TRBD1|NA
TGCGCCAGCAGCCCACGGGACAGAGATAATTCACCCCTCCACTTT
CASSPRDRDNSPLHF
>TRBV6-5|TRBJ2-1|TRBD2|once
TGTGCCACGCTAGCGGGGGTCTACAATGAGCAGTTCTTC
CATLAGVYNEQFF
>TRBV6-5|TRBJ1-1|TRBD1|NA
TGTGCCAGCAGTTGGACAGGGGGCGATGCTTTCTTT
CASSWTGGDAFF
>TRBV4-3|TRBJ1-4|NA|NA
TGCGCCAGCAGCCAAGTCTCCGGGACACATCAAGAAAAACTGTTTTTT
CASSQVSGTHQEKLFF
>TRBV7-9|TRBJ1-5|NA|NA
TGTGCCAGCAGCTTACAGGGAGGGAATCAGCCCCAGCATTTT
CASSLQGGNQPQHF
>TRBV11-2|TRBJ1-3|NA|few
TGTGCCAGCAGCTTCCTCCGCGGAGACTCTGGAAACACCATATATTTT
CASSFLRGDSGNTIYF
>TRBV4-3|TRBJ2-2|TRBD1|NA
TGCGCCAGCAGCTCATGGACAGGGGGCAACACCGGGGAGCTGTTTTTT
CASSSWTGGNTGELFF
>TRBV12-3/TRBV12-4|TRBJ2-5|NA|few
TGTGCCAGCAGTTTTCCTCAAGAGACCCAGTACTTC
CASSFPQETQYF
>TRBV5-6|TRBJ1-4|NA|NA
TGTGCCAGCAGCCGCGGTGGGGCTGGTGAAAAACTGTTTTTT
CASSRGGAGEKLFF
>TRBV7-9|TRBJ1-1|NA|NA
TGTGCCAGCAGCTTATTCGGGTTTGGGGGCAAGACTGAAGCTTTCTTT
CASSLFGFGGKTEAFF
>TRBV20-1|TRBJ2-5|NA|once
TGCAGTGCTTCCTCTCGAGAGACCCAGTACTTC
CSASSRETQYF
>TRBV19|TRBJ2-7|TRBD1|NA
TGTGCCAGTAGTATTGGGACAGGGGGCTCCTACGAGCAGTACTTC
CASSIGTGGSYEQYF
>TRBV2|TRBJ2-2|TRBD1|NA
TGTGCCAGCAGTCAGACAGGGGGCGCGGGTAGCGGGGAGCTGTTTTTT
CASSQTGGAGSGELFF
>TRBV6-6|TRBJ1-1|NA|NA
TGTGCCAGCAACCCATCGACAGTCATGAACACTGAAGCTTTCTTT
CASNPSTVMNTEAFF
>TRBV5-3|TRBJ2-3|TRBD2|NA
TGTGCCAGAAGCCCGAATACTAGCGGAGCAATCAAGGGCACAGATACGCAGTATTTT
CARSPNTSGAIKGTDTQYF
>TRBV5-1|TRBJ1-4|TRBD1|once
TGCGCCAGCAGCTCGCCGGGACAGGGAAATGAAAAACTGTTTTTT
CASSSPGQGNEKLFF
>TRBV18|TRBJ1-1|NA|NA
TGTGCCAGCTCACCACAGGGCCGGGAACCTGAAGCTTTCTTT
CASSPQGREPEAFF
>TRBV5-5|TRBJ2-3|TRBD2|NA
TGTGCCAGCAGCAAGACTAGCGGGTGGGGAGGCGGAGATACGCAGTATTTT
CASSKTSGWGGGDTQYF
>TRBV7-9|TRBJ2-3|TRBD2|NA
TGTGCCAGCAGCTCGGCTAGCGCGGGGGAGCTAGATACGCAGTATTTT
CASSSASAGELDTQYF
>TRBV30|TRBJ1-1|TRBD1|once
TGTGCCTGGAGTAAGGGGGCAACTGAAGCTTTCTTT
CAWSKGATEAFF
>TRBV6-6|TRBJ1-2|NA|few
TGTGCCAGATCCCAGGGCCGGGACTATGGCTACACCTTC
CARSQGRDYGYTF
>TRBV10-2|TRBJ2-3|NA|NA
TGCGCCAGCAGTGAGGACTCGGCTAGGAGCACAGATACGCAGTATTTT
CASSEDSARSTDTQYF
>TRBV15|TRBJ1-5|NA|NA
TGTGCCACCAGCAGAGCTCCGGGGAGCCGCAATCAGCCCCAGCATTTT
CATSRAPGSRNQPQHF
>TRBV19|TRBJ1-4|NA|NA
TGTGCCAGTAGTATATTCGTCGGACAGTCAGAAAAACTGTTTTTT
CASSIFVGQSEKLFF
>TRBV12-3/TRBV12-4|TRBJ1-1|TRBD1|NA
TGTGCCAGCAGTCCAGGGGGCGCCGCTTTCTTT
CASSPGGAAFF
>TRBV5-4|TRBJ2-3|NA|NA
TGTGCCAGCAGCCTGGCCGACAGCCAAGATACGCAGTATTTT
CASSLADSQDTQYF
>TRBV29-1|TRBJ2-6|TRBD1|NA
TGCAGCGTGGTCGGGACAGGCCTGCCTGGGGCCAACGTCCTGACTTTC
CSVVGTGLPGANVLTF
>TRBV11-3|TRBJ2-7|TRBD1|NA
TGTGCCAGCAGCTTAGCCCCTCCAAAGGGACAGGGACCCTACGAGCAGTACTTC
CASSLAPPKGQGPYEQYF